The clone carrying this T cell receptor beta chain was found a few times. The data stem from a study of CD8+ T cells in alopecia areata. Study summary: Severity scoring for treated patients was based on the percentage of affected scalp area.

Following RNA extraction, reverse transcription yielded cDNA that acted as the sequencing template. Data came from immunoSEQ multiplex PCR; TCRdb stores just in-frame clones and leaves some out. In the table there are more than 150,000 clones, about 51% of which are singletons. As to treatment: oral pan-JAK inhibitor, 5-10 mg twice daily. V was pared by 6 bases and J by 3 bases, with 15 bases between. Germline V gene lookup returns CDR1 SQVTM and CDR2 ANQGSEA. This CDR3 spans 14 amino acids. This sample comprised CD8+ T cells sorted from blood, obtained at roughly week 53, from a patient treated with tofacitinib. This TCR came from a human donor with alopecia areata. The chain carries TRBV29-1 and TRBJ2-1; possible D gene TRBD2, 6 bases. The CDR3 region is CSVTPLRGYNEQFF. Written as DNA, the CDR3 is TGCAGCGTGACGCCTTTGCGGGGCTACAATGAGCAGTTCTTC.